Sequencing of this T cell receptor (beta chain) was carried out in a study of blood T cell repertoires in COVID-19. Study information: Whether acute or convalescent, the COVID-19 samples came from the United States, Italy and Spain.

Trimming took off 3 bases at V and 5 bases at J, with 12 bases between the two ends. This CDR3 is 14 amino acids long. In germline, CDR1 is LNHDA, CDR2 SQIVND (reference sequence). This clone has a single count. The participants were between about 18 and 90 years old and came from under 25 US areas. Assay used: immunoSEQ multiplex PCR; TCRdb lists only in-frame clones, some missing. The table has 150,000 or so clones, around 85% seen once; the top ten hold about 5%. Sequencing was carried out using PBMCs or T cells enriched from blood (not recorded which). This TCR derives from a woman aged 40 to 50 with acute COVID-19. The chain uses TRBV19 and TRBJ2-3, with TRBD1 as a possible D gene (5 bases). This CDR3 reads CASSMDTFEDTQYF. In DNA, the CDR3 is TGTGCCAGTAGTATGGACACCTTCGAAGATACGCAGTATTTT. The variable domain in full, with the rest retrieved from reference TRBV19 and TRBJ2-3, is DGGITQSPKYLFRKEGQNVTLSCEQNLNHDAMYWYRQDPGQGLRLIYYSQIVNDFQKGDIAEGYSVSREKKESFPLTVTSAQKNPTAFYLCASSMDTFEDTQYFGPGTRLTVL.